The 31 T cell receptor beta chains below come from one sample, sequenced in a study of patients and donors after allogeneic stem cell transplantation. MiXCR, applied by TCRdb to the RT-PCR reads, yields one record per CDR3 protein. The sample holds about 200,000 distinct CDR3 sequences, 38% seen once. Sequencing used blood, either unsorted or a sorted T cell fraction (not recorded which). These receptors were obtained from a human donor who was either an allogeneic HSCT recipient or a stem cell or donor lymphocyte infusion donor (not recorded which). It is not recorded whose cells these are; they may come from a transplant donor.

V gene TRBV5-1 combines with J gene TRBJ1-4, with D maybe TRBD1 (5 bases). This CDR3 spans 14 amino acids. CDR1 is SGHRS and CDR2 is YFSETQ in the germline V gene. Trimming stripped 4 bases from V and 6 bases from J, with 13 bases between. CDR3 residues: CASSRTPLYEKLFF. CDR3 nucleotides: TGCGCCAGCAGCCGGACACCCTTATATGAAAAACTGTTTTTT.

The CDR3: CAWIMNTEAFF. The CDR3, as DNA: TGTGCCTGGATCATGAACACTGAAGCTTTCTTT. The chain joins TRBV30 to TRBJ1-1; D gene uncertain. Germline V CDR1 and CDR2: GTSNPN, SVGIG (reference sequence). The CDR3 extends over 11 amino acids. V was cut by 4 bases and J by 0 bases, with 3 bases left in between.

The rearrangement links TRBV5-1 to TRBJ1-6; 8 nucleotides line up with TRBD1. Germline CDR1 is SGHRS and CDR2 is YFSETQ. The CDR3 is made up of 14 amino acids. Trimming removed 2 bases from V and 9 bases from J; junction bases left unmatched: 4. For the CDR3, the DNA is TGCGCCAGCAGCTTCGGACAGGGAGGTTCACCCCTCCACTTT. This codes for CASSFGQGGSPLHF.

The chain uses TRBV12-3 or TRBV12-4 and TRBJ2-7, with 10 bases that match TRBD1. Trimming removed 3 bases from V and 3 bases from J; junction bases left unmatched: 5. There are 15 residues in the CDR3. CDR3 nucleotides: TGTGCCAGCAGTTTTAGGGACAGGGGCCACTACGAGCAGTACTTC. Encoded protein: CASSFRDRGHYEQYF.

CDR3 coding DNA: TGTGCCAGCAGCAGGGGGACAGGGGGCAACACTGAAGCTTTCTTT. It encodes CASSRGTGGNTEAFF. The chain recombines TRBV5-5 with TRBJ1-1, with 12 nucleotides matching TRBD1. There are 15 residues in the CDR3. Germline assignment: CDR1 SGHKS and CDR2 YYEKEE (reference sequence). Germline trimming cut 4 bases from V and 2 bases from J; bases unmatched to any gene: 3.

This clonotype was found a few times. The chain carries TRBV12-3 or TRBV12-4 and TRBJ1-5; TRBD1 agrees at 9 bases. The CDR3 runs to 15 residues. After removal of 6 bases from V and 1 base from J, the junction contained 4 bases not matched to a gene. CDR3 coding DNA: TGTGCCAGCAGGGGACAGGGTGGCAGCAATCAGCCCCAGCATTTT. Its translation is CASRGQGGSNQPQHF.

The chain links TRBV28 to TRBJ1-1; D not resolved. CDR3 length equals 13 residues. CDR1 MDHEN and CDR2 SYDVKM come from the germline V gene. Between the trimmed V and J ends, which lost 5 bases and 0 bases, there was a span of 7 bases. The CDR3 sequence: CASSPILNTEAFF. The CDR3 DNA sequence: TGTGCCAGCAGTCCGATCTTGAACACTGAAGCTTTCTTT. The variable domain in full, completed from reference TRBV28 and TRBJ1-1, reads DVKVTQSSRYLVKRTGEKVFLECVQDMDHENMFWYRQDPGLGLRLIYFSYDVKMKEKGDIPEGYSVSREKKERFSLILESASTNQTSMYLCASSPILNTEAFFGQGTRLTVV.

J is TRBJ2-1 and V is TRBV7-9; 7 positions match TRBD2. The CDR3 consists of 17 residues. V lost 2 bases, J lost 8 bases, and 15 bases stayed unmatched. From germline, CDR1 is SEHNR and CDR2 FQNEAQ (reference sequence). This CDR3 reads CASSLRGMTSSIDEQFF. The CDR3 bases are TGTGCCAGCAGCTTAAGAGGAATGACTAGCTCTATCGATGAGCAGTTCTTC.

This clonotype was seen a few times. V and J are TRBV7-9 and TRBJ2-7; TRBD1 matches at 8 bases. CDR1 and CDR2 (germline): SEHNR, FQNEAQ (reference sequence). The CDR3 extends over 15 amino acids. J gave up 0 bases and V 6 bases, and 7 bases lay outside the gene matches. CDR3 loop: CASSLSDRDSYEQYF. The CDR3 nucleotides read TGTGCCAGCAGTCTATCGGACAGGGACTCCTACGAGCAGTACTTC.

This chain connects TRBV20-1 to TRBJ2-3; 7 nucleotides align to TRBD2. The CDR3 spans 18 residues. The germline gives CDR1 DFQATT, CDR2 SNEGSKA (reference sequence). With V trimmed by 1 base and J by 0 bases, 13 bases remained unmatched. The CDR3 here is CSARGPAPLAASTDTQYF. The CDR3 DNA is TGCAGTGCTAGAGGCCCCGCCCCCCTAGCGGCCAGCACAGATACGCAGTATTTT.

The V and J genes are TRBV6-2 or TRBV6-3 and TRBJ2-1, with 11 bases lining up with TRBD2. The germline V gene has CDR1 MNHEY and CDR2 SVGEGT. The CDR3 sequence is 17 residues long. V gave up 1 base and J gave up 4 bases; unmatched junction bases: 6. In DNA, the CDR3 is TGTGCCAGCAGTTACTTGGGACTAGCGGCGAGGTACAATGAGCAGTTCTTC. Amino acid sequence: CASSYLGLAARYNEQFF.

The V call is TRBV7-2, the J call TRBJ2-5, with a tentative D call TRBD1 (6 bases). With 6 bases removed from V and 4 bases from J, the gap between germline ends came to 15 bases. CDR3 length equals 14 residues. Germline CDR1 SGHTA, CDR2 FQGNSA. Written as DNA, the CDR3 is TGTGCCAGCAGATCCAGGGGTTCGGGAGAGACCCAGTACTTC. It translates to CASRSRGSGETQYF.

The chain joins TRBV12-3 or TRBV12-4 to TRBJ2-1; TRBD2 aligns across 9 bases. The CDR3 length is 14 residues. The V segment lost 6 bases and the J segment 10 bases; nucleotides outside the gene matches: 10. The CDR3 sequence is CASRQSGTSNEQFF. The CDR3 DNA follows: TGTGCCAGCAGGCAATCCGGGACTAGCAACGAGCAGTTCTTC.

This clonotype was detected only a few times. The rearrangement joins TRBV28 to TRBJ1-1, with D possibly being TRBD1 (5 bases). The CDR3 is 16 residues long. Germline V gives CDR1 MDHEN, CDR2 SYDVKM. With 3 bases removed from V and 3 bases from J, the gap between germline ends came to 17 bases. For the CDR3, the DNA is TGTGCCAGCAGTTTTAGGCAGGGAGTAGTATACACTGAAGCTTTCTTT. This sequence encodes CASSFRQGVVYTEAFF.

The V gene is TRBV29-1, the J gene TRBJ1-3, with unresolved D. Germline V gives CDR1 SQVTM, CDR2 ANQGSEA. V lost 4 bases to trimming and J lost 3 bases, with 7 bases between them. This CDR3 is built from 12 residues. The CDR3 DNA reads as TGCAGCGTTGTGGATGGTGGAAACACCATATATTTT. This gives the protein CSVVDGGNTIYF.

The CDR3 bases are TGTGCCAGCAGCAAAGATGGGGACAGGCGGCCAGATACGCAGTATTTT. The encoded protein is CASSKDGDRRPDTQYF. V gene TRBV21-1 combines with J gene TRBJ2-3; TRBD1 was called by the table and not checked on the DNA. TRBV21-1 is described as a pseudogene. The CDR3 runs to 16 residues.

This chain uses TRBV12-3 or TRBV12-4 with TRBJ1-1; D not resolved. This CDR3 is 13 amino acids long. V was cut by 7 bases and J by 0 bases, with 9 bases left in between. The CDR3 DNA reads TGTGCCAGCAAAATGCAGGTGAACACTGAAGCTTTCTTT. This translates into CASKMQVNTEAFF.

The rearrangement joins TRBV6-2 or TRBV6-3 to TRBJ2-1; 11 positions match TRBD2. Germline V gene lookup returns CDR1 MNHEY and CDR2 SVGEGT. CDR3 length: 16 amino acids. Trimming removed 3 bases from V and 2 bases from J; junction bases left unmatched: 3. The CDR3 loop reads CASSYPLAGAYNEQFF. The CDR3, as DNA: TGTGCCAGCAGTTATCCACTAGCGGGGGCCTACAATGAGCAGTTCTTC.

This clonotype has just a few counts. This rearrangement joins TRBV5-5 to TRBJ2-1; no clear D gene. The V and J ends lost 2 bases and 0 bases respectively, with 9 bases between them. Germline CDR1 reads SGHKS; CDR2 reads YYEKEE (reference sequence). The CDR3 totals 15 residues. CDR3 sequence reads: CASSFDPSSYNEQFF. The CDR3 DNA reads TGTGCCAGCAGCTTCGATCCGAGCTCCTACAATGAGCAGTTCTTC.

V gene TRBV7-6 combines with J gene TRBJ2-3; TRBD2 might be the D (6 bases). CDR3 size: 14 residues. CDR1 and CDR2 (germline): SGHVS, FNYEAQ. The V gene lost 5 bases and the J gene lost 1 base, with 10 bases spanning the gap. The CDR3 DNA sequence: TGTGCCAGCAGCAAAGCGGGTCGCACAGATACGCAGTATTTT. Protein sequence: CASSKAGRTDTQYF. The full variable domain, in which reference TRBV7-6 and TRBJ2-3 provide the parts outside the CDR3, is GAGVSQSPRYKVTKRGQDVALRCDPISGHVSLYWYRQALGQGPEFLTYFNYEAQQDKSGLPNDRFSAERPEGSISTLTIQRTEQRDSAMYRCASSKAGRTDTQYFGPGTRLTVL.

This sequence joins TRBV10-3 and TRBJ2-1, with TRBD1 matching 9 bases. CDR1 is ENHRY, CDR2 SYGVKD, per germline. Losses at the gene ends were 6 bases for V and 7 bases for J; bases not matched to a gene: 10. This CDR3 contains 15 residues. Here the CDR3 reads CAIRDRGNGGNEQFF. CDR3 DNA sequence: TGTGCCATCAGGGACAGGGGAAACGGAGGTAATGAGCAGTTCTTC.

This clonotype was seen a few times. The V call is TRBV27, the J call TRBJ2-7, with D perhaps TRBD1 (6 bases). Germline V gives CDR1 MNHEY, CDR2 SMNVEV (reference sequence). The CDR3 is made up of 16 amino acids. Trimming stripped 0 bases from V and 2 bases from J, with 14 bases between. The CDR3 region is CASSLSLAGVTYEQYF. The CDR3 DNA is TGTGCCAGCAGTTTATCGTTGGCAGGGGTGACCTACGAGCAGTACTTC.

This chain uses TRBV7-2 with TRBJ2-4; D gene unclear. V dropped 5 bases and J dropped 0 bases, with 8 bases sitting between them. The CDR3 is 14 amino acids. The germline CDR1 and CDR2 sequences are SGHTA and FQGNSA. The CDR3 coding sequence is TGTGCCAGCAGCCTCCAGTCAGCCAAAAACATTCAGTACTTC. Translated, it gives CASSLQSAKNIQYF.

In this sample, this clonotype turned up a few times. The chain joins TRBV20-1 to TRBJ1-5; a possible D gene is TRBD1 (5 bases). The V end lost 1 base, the J end lost 7 bases, and 11 bases lay between the germline ends. Germline CDR1 is DFQATT and CDR2 is SNEGSKA (reference sequence). The CDR3 runs to 13 residues. CDR3 coding DNA: TGCAGTGCTAGAGGAGGGGTTGGGCAGCCCCAGCATTTT. Its translation: CSARGGVGQPQHF.

The chain has TRBV24-1 and TRBJ1-1; D is undetermined. From germline, CDR1 is KGHDR and CDR2 SFDVKD. The CDR3 contains 14 residues. The V gene lost 4 bases and the J gene lost 7 bases, with 15 bases spanning the gap. CDR3 region: CATSDSSPAVEAFF. In DNA form, the CDR3 reads TGTGCCACCAGTGACTCCTCCCCGGCAGTTGAAGCTTTCTTT.

The chain carries TRBV6-6 and TRBJ2-7; a weak D match, TRBD1 (5 bases). This CDR3 has 13 residues. V was trimmed by 2 bases and J by 3 bases, leaving 8 bases between them. Germline lookup yields CDR1 MNHNY and CDR2 SVGAGI (reference sequence). CDR3 nucleotides: TGTGCCAGCAGTTACGGACACCTCTACGAGCAGTACTTC. It yields the protein CASSYGHLYEQYF.

This rearrangement joins TRBV20-1 to TRBJ2-3; possible D gene TRBD1, 6 bases. Trimming removed 0 bases at V and 2 bases at J, with 12 bases between. This CDR3 region has 15 residues. CDR1 and CDR2 (germline): DFQATT, SNEGSKA (reference sequence). This CDR3 is CSARDPTGHTDTQYF. The CDR3 bases are TGCAGTGCTAGAGATCCTACAGGGCACACAGATACGCAGTATTTT.

The rearrangement joins TRBV7-8 to TRBJ1-2; tentative D call: TRBD1 (5 bases). The germline CDR1 and CDR2 sequences are SGHVS and FQNEAQ. The CDR3 is 14 amino acids. Trimming pared 5 bases from V and 6 bases from J, leaving 16 bases between. The CDR3 DNA follows: TGTGCCAGCAGCCCCCGCAGGGAGGGCCATGGCTACACCTTC. Protein product: CASSPRREGHGYTF. The full variable domain, with the rest looked up from reference TRBV7-8 and TRBJ1-2, is GAGVSQSPRYKVAKRGQDVALRCDPISGHVSLFWYQQALGQGPEFLTYFQNEAQLDKSGLPSDRFFAERPEGSVSTLKIQRTQQEDSAVYLCASSPRREGHGYTFGSGTRLTVV.

This clonotype was seen a few times. This chain joins TRBV4-3 and TRBJ1-1; 7 positions match TRBD1. Germline-derived CDR1 and CDR2 are LGHNA and YSLEER. J gave up 6 bases and V 4 bases, and 14 bases lay outside the gene matches. This CDR3 has 16 residues. CDR3 in DNA: TGCGCCAGCAGCCTTTCCGACGAGACAGGGAGGGCTGAAGCTTTCTTT. This sequence encodes CASSLSDETGRAEAFF.

This clonotype was counted a few times. The chain employs TRBV20-1 and TRBJ2-7; 10 bases map to TRBD1. The ends lost 7 bases at V and 4 bases at J; junction bases unmatched: 4. The CDR3 has 12 amino acids. Germline CDR1 is DFQATT and CDR2 is SNEGSKA (reference sequence). The CDR3 sequence: CSVTGGRYEQYF. The CDR3 nucleotides are TGCAGTGTGACAGGGGGCCGGTACGAGCAGTACTTC.

This chain connects TRBV29-1 to TRBJ1-5; no clear D. V lost 4 bases and J lost 2, with 9 bases in between. The CDR3 is 13 amino acids. Germline CDR1 reads SQVTM; CDR2 reads ANQGSEA. CDR3 region: CSVALDGNQPQHF. The DNA of the CDR3 is TGCAGCGTTGCTCTGGACGGCAATCAGCCCCAGCATTTT.